One sample yielded the 9 T cell receptor beta chains listed below, sequenced in a study of T cells after yellow fever vaccination. TCRdb used MiXCR to reprocess the 5' RACE reads, holding one entry per CDR3 protein. The repertoire holds approximately 300,000 distinct CDR3 sequences, with about 10% as singletons. Sequencing was performed on CD4+ T cells sorted from PBMCs, taken 45 days after the yellow fever booster vaccination. These receptors all stem from a man aged 18 to 29 who received the YFV17D yellow fever vaccine.

This clonotype was counted only a few times. The chain carries TRBV7-2 and TRBJ2-1, with TRBD2 as a possible D gene (5 bases). Trimming removed 1 base from V and 5 bases from J, with 9 bases in between. The CDR3 contains 14 residues. Germline V gene sequence: CDR1 SGHTA, CDR2 FQGNSA. The CDR3 loop reads CASSLELVHNEQFF. DNA of the CDR3: TGTGCCAGCAGCTTAGAACTAGTCCACAATGAGCAGTTCTTC.

V and J are TRBV7-9 and TRBJ2-5; D is ambiguous. Germline CDR1 SEHNR, CDR2 FQNEAQ (reference sequence). V was shortened by 3 bases and J by 7 bases, with 12 bases between the two germline ends. The CDR3 covers 13 residues. CDR3 in DNA: TGTGCCAGCAGCTTGACGGGCCCAGTGACCCAGTACTTC. This codes for CASSLTGPVTQYF.

In its sample, this clonotype was seen a few times. V and J are TRBV20-1 and TRBJ2-6; a possible D gene is TRBD2 (5 bases). This CDR3 contains 15 residues. CDR1 is DFQATT, CDR2 SNEGSKA, per germline (reference sequence). V was shortened by 6 bases and J by 4 bases, with 16 bases between the two germline ends. In DNA, the CDR3 is TGCAGTGCCCCGTCCCCTCCGGGAGGGGCCAACGTCCTGACTTTC. Encoded protein: CSAPSPPGGANVLTF.

The chain uses TRBV5-1 and TRBJ2-1; D gene ambiguous. Between the trimmed V and J ends, which lost 5 bases and 6 bases, there was a span of 9 bases. This CDR3 region has 12 residues. Germline loops: CDR1 SGHRS, CDR2 YFSETQ. CDR3 sequence: CASRGFINEQFF. DNA of the CDR3: TGCGCCAGCAGGGGCTTTATCAATGAGCAGTTCTTC. Full variable domain (rest looked up from reference TRBV5-1 and TRBJ2-1): KAGVTQTPRYLIKTRGQQVTLSCSPISGHRSVSWYQQTPGQGLQFLFEYFSETQRNKGNFPGRFSGRQFSNSRSEMNVSTLELGDSALYLCASRGFINEQFFGPGTRLTVL.

This clonotype has ten or more counts. The chain has TRBV7-2 and TRBJ2-3, with a tentative D call TRBD1 (5 bases). The length of the CDR3 is 12 residues. Trimming cost V 6 bases and J 5 bases, with 9 bases left between them. From germline, CDR1 is SGHTA and CDR2 FQGNSA. The CDR3 DNA sequence: TGTGCCAGCAGGGGGCCGGGAGATACGCAGTATTTT. It translates to CASRGPGDTQYF.

The CDR3 nucleotides read TGTGCCAGCAGCTCCGAGCGCACCCTCCACTTT. Its protein is CASSSERTLHF. This chain joins TRBV7-2 and TRBJ1-6; D gene uncertain. Germline V gene lookup returns CDR1 SGHTA and CDR2 FQGNSA. Trimming left V 4 bases short and J 14 bases short, with 9 bases between. This CDR3 spans 11 amino acids.

The chain has TRBV2 and TRBJ2-3, with a possible D match to TRBD1 (6 bases). Per the germline V gene, CDR1 is SNHLY and CDR2 is FYNNEI. Trimming took 7 bases from V and 2 from J, leaving 13 bases between them. This CDR3 region has 14 residues. For the CDR3, the DNA is TGTGCCAGCATTCGACAGGAAGACACAGATACGCAGTATTTT. It codes for CASIRQEDTDTQYF.

This clonotype occurred a few times. This chain connects TRBV7-3 to TRBJ2-7; D is undetermined. V lost 5 bases to trimming and J lost 6 bases, with 23 bases between them. Germline V lookup: CDR1 SGHTA, CDR2 FQGTGA. The CDR3 extends over 16 amino acids. For the CDR3, the DNA is TGTGCCAGCAGCCCTGCCGGCTCAAGGATCCTGGCCGAGCAGTACTTC. Its translation is CASSPAGSRILAEQYF.

This clonotype has only a few counts. The chain employs TRBV6-1 and TRBJ1-1; 8 bases are a match to TRBD1. CDR3 length equals 15 residues. The V and J ends lost 5 bases and 4 bases, in that order; junction bases with no gene match: 9. CDR1 is MNHNS, CDR2 SASEGT, per germline. The CDR3 region has the DNA TGTGCCAGCAGTCCCTCCCGGACAGGGCGCACTGAAGCTTTCTTT. Protein sequence: CASSPSRTGRTEAFF.